One sample yielded the 14 T cell receptor beta chains listed below, sequenced in a study of early T cells in non-severe SARS-CoV-2 infection. MiXCR was run by TCRdb on the 5' RACE reads, yielding one entry per CDR3 protein. Of fewer than 65,000 distinct CDR3 sequences listed, around 6.5% are singletons. The sequences come from whole blood, collected at baseline. The receptors derive from an adult who was a healthcare worker with PCR-confirmed SARS-CoV-2 infection or an uninfected control (not recorded which).

This clonotype was observed a handful of times. Here the CDR3 DNA reads TGTGCCAGCAGTTTGGGGACAGCGCCCTATGGCTACACCTTC. This gives the protein CASSLGTAPYGYTF. The chain recombines TRBV12-3 or TRBV12-4 with TRBJ1-2; TRBD1 aligns across 7 bases. CDR3 length equals 14 residues. The V segment lost 3 bases and the J segment 4 bases; nucleotides outside the gene matches: 5.

This clonotype appeared many times. The rearrangement links TRBV20-1 to TRBJ2-1; the match to TRBD2 covers 10 bases. V lost 0 bases to trimming and J lost 9 bases; unmatched junction nucleotides: 8. This CDR3 region has 15 residues. Per the germline V gene, CDR1 is DFQATT and CDR2 is SNEGSKA (reference sequence). CDR3 sequence (DNA): TGCAGTGCTAGAGACCACCTAGCGGGAGTGGGTGAGCAGTTCTTC. Translation: CSARDHLAGVGEQFF.

At least ten counts were recorded for this clonotype. V is TRBV25-1 and J is TRBJ2-2, with a possible D match to TRBD1 (6 bases). Germline assignment: CDR1 MGHDK and CDR2 SYGVNS. There are 15 residues in the CDR3. Between the trimmed V and J ends, which lost 7 bases and 0 bases, there was a span of 12 bases. CDR3 amino acids: CASMRDTANTGELFF. The CDR3 nucleotides are TGTGCCAGCATGAGGGACACAGCGAACACCGGGGAGCTGTTTTTT.

In its sample, this clonotype was seen a few times. J is TRBJ1-2 and V is TRBV29-1; 8 bases map to TRBD1. From germline, CDR1 is SQVTM and CDR2 ANQGSEA. The J segment lost 4 bases and the V segment lost 5 bases, leaving 6 bases of the junction unmatched. This CDR3 region has 13 residues. The CDR3 sequence is CSVIRTGSYGYTF. The CDR3 DNA reads as TGCAGCGTTATCAGGACAGGGAGCTATGGCTACACCTTC.

This clonotype has just a few counts. In nucleotides, the CDR3 is TGTGCCAGCAGTCAAACAGGGGGCGGCTATGGCTACACCTTC. Translating gives CASSQTGGGYGYTF. J is TRBJ1-2 and V is TRBV12-3 or TRBV12-4, with TRBD1 identical over 9 bases. This CDR3 region has 14 residues. J gave up 4 bases and V 5 bases, and 5 bases lay outside the gene matches.

This clonotype was counted many times. The genes are TRBV7-6 and TRBJ2-5; D may be TRBD1 or TRBD2 (5 bases each). V lost 1 base and J lost 1, with 16 bases in between. Germline-derived CDR1 and CDR2 are SGHVS and FNYEAQ. The length of the CDR3 is 17 residues. The DNA for the CDR3 is TGTGCCAGCAGCTTAGGTCTCCGGGGACCCCTCCAAGAGACCCAGTACTTC. Amino acids: CASSLGLRGPLQETQYF.

This clonotype was detected ten times or more. CDR3 sequence (DNA): TGTGCCAGCAGTTCCCCCGGAGGGCAGGAAGAGACCCAGTACTTC. Translation: CASSSPGGQEETQYF. The chain carries TRBV27 and TRBJ2-5, with a tentative D call TRBD2 (6 bases). Trimming took 4 bases from V and 3 from J, leaving 15 bases between them. Germline lookup yields CDR1 MNHEY and CDR2 SMNVEV (reference sequence). CDR3 length: 15 residues.

This clonotype was counted ten times or more. The rearrangement uses TRBV7-8 and TRBJ2-2, with TRBD1 as a possible D gene (6 bases). The CDR3 runs to 14 residues. Trimming took off 5 bases at V and 7 bases at J, with 14 bases between the two ends. CDR1 and CDR2 (germline): SGHVS, FQNEAQ. The CDR3 DNA reads TGTGCCAGCAGCAACGGACAGATGTACGGGGAGCTGTTTTTT. This gives the protein CASSNGQMYGELFF.

This clonotype has more than one count but fewer than ten. V is TRBV6-2 or TRBV6-3 and J is TRBJ2-5; possibly TRBD1 or TRBD2 for D (5 bases each). Germline CDR1 reads MNHEY; CDR2 reads SVGEGT. This CDR3 has 18 residues. Trimming removed 0 bases at V and 3 bases at J, with 20 bases between. CDR3 nucleotide sequence: TGTGCCAGCAGTTACTCGGGCCTGAGGGGCTTTTATGAAGAGACCCAGTACTTC. The encoded protein is CASSYSGLRGFYEETQYF.

This clonotype was counted ten times or more. The gene calls are TRBV28 and TRBJ2-7; D tentatively fits TRBD1 or TRBD2 (5 bases each). The CDR3 runs 13 residues. The V gene lost 6 bases and the J gene lost 6 bases, with 15 bases spanning the gap. The germline gives CDR1 MDHEN, CDR2 SYDVKM. The CDR3 nucleotides read TGTGCCAGCAGGAGGGGCGGAACGGGCGAGCAGTACTTC. It specifies CASRRGGTGEQYF.

This clonotype has more than one count but fewer than ten. The chain has TRBV18 and TRBJ1-1; D may be TRBD1 (5 bases). This CDR3 has 17 amino acids. V dropped 6 bases and J dropped 0 bases, with 20 bases sitting between them. CDR1 KGHSH and CDR2 LQKENI come from the germline V gene. DNA for the CDR3: TGTGCCAGCTCGCTCACCCGGGACGGAGGAATGAACACTGAAGCTTTCTTT. Its translation is CASSLTRDGGMNTEAFF.

This clonotype was picked up many times. The chain uses TRBV7-6 and TRBJ2-3; D gene unclear. Deletions cut 0 bases from V and 0 bases from J, with 7 bases between. CDR3 length equals 15 residues. Germline CDR1 SGHVS, CDR2 FNYEAQ. The CDR3 loop is CASSLASRSTDTQYF. Here the CDR3 DNA reads TGTGCCAGCAGCTTAGCGTCGAGGAGCACAGATACGCAGTATTTT.

This clonotype occurred many times. This chain joins TRBV29-1 and TRBJ2-5; D may be TRBD2 (6 bases). Germline V gene data show CDR1 as SQVTM and CDR2 as ANQGSEA. The CDR3 has 13 amino acids. In DNA, the CDR3 is TGCAGTGGGGCGGCTAGCGATCAAGAGACCCAGTACTTC. Translating it yields CSGAASDQETQYF.

As regards this clonotype: A much larger clone sits a single nucleotide away, making a read error possible. The chain links TRBV10-2 to TRBJ2-7; D is perhaps TRBD2 (7 bases). Germline lookup yields CDR1 WSHSY and CDR2 SAAADI. CDR3 length equals 12 residues. This CDR3 reads CTSSEGGDEQYF. Written as DNA, the CDR3 is TGCACCAGCAGTGAAGGGGGGGACGAGCAGTACTTC.